This is a list of T cell receptor beta chains from one sample in a study of T cell responses to AZD1222 COVID-19 vaccine. Clones were read by immunoSEQ multiplex PCR, and TCRdb kept only the in-frame ones, dropping some. This sample has more than 85,000 clones, with roughly nine tenths found just once. The sequencing used peripheral blood, collected on day 0 of AZD1222 vaccination. The origin of the receptors is an adult in good health. The CDR3 runs from the conserved cysteine through the conserved F or W. The order of the fields is D gene, clone size, J gene, V gene, CDR3 DNA, CDR3 protein. D genes are given only for firm matches. Not all rows give a size; the values are once, few, many and, for expanded clones, a class.

. | . | TRBJ1-1 | TRBV7-2 | TGTGCCAGCAGCTTTCTTCAGACCAACACTGAAGCTTTCTTT | CASSFLQTNTEAFF
. | . | TRBJ2-1 | TRBV2 | TGTGCCAGCAGCCGGCTGAGCTCCTACAATGAGCAGTTCTTC | CASSRLSSYNEQFF
. | . | TRBJ2-2 | TRBV19 | TGTGCCAGTATCGGGGGCAGGGTGGAAACCGGGGAGCTGTTTTTT | CASIGGRVETGELFF
TRBD1 | . | TRBJ2-7 | TRBV7-8 | TGTGCCAGCGGCCGGGACAGGGCCAGCGAGCAGTACTTC | CASGRDRASEQYF
. | . | TRBJ1-2 | TRBV6-5 | TGTGCCAGCAGCGTGGGGAACTATGGCTACACCTTC | CASSVGNYGYTF
. | . | TRBJ1-3 | TRBV11-3 | TGTGCCAGCAGCCCCGGGACATCTGTCTCTGGAAACACCATATATTTT | CASSPGTSVSGNTIYF
TRBD2 | . | TRBJ2-1 | TRBV6-2/TRBV6-3 | TGTGCCAGCAGTCCAACCCGGGACTACCTAAATGAGCAGTTCTTC | CASSPTRDYLNEQFF
TRBD1 | . | TRBJ1-5 | TRBV16 | TGTGCCAGCAGCTCGACAGGGAGGGATCAGCCCCAGCATTTT | CASSSTGRDQPQHF
. | . | TRBJ2-1 | TRBV29-1 | TGCAGCGTTGAATGGCAGGGAACCTACAATGAGCAGTTCTTC | CSVEWQGTYNEQFF
TRBD1 | few | TRBJ2-1 | TRBV18 | TGTGCCAGCTCACCGACGGCTACAGGGGGTAATTACAATGAGCAGTTCTTC | CASSPTATGGNYNEQFF
TRBD1 | . | TRBJ1-3 | TRBV9 | TGTGCCAGCAGCCCCCGGACAGGGGTGAAGACCATATATTTT | CASSPRTGVKTIYF
. | . | TRBJ2-7 | TRBV19 | TGTGCCAGTAGCGCAACATGGGCGAGCTACGAGCAGTACTTC | CASSATWASYEQYF
TRBD1 | once | TRBJ1-5 | TRBV27 | TGTGCCAGCAGTTTAACGGGACAGGGGAATCAGCCCCAGCATTTT | CASSLTGQGNQPQHF
. | once | TRBJ2-1 | TRBV5-8 | TGTGCCAGCAGCTTGCTTCGGGCTAGCGAGTACAATGAGCAGTTCTTC | CASSLLRASEYNEQFF
. | . | TRBJ2-3 | TRBV24-1 | TGTGCCACCGAGGACTACACAGATACGCAGTATTTT | CATEDYTDTQYF
. | . | TRBJ1-2 | TRBV27 | TGTGCCAGCAGCGCTCGCAGGGGCGAGGGCTATGGCTACACCTTC | CASSARRGEGYGYTF
. | . | TRBJ1-1 | TRBV7-3 | TGTGCCAGCAGCTTAACCCCTCGGAACACTGAAGCTTTCTTT | CASSLTPRNTEAFF
TRBD1 | . | TRBJ1-1 | TRBV5-1 | TGCGCCAGCAGTAATCCGGACAGGGGGTTCACTGAAGCTTTCTTT | CASSNPDRGFTEAFF
TRBD1 | . | TRBJ1-4 | TRBV28 | TGTGCCAGCACCATAGGACAGGGCCCAAAACTGTTTTTT | CASTIGQGPKLFF
TRBD2 | . | TRBJ2-3 | TRBV11-1 | TGTGCCAGCAGCCGACTAGCGGGGCCTAGCACAGATACGCAGTATTTT | CASSRLAGPSTDTQYF
. | . | TRBJ2-7 | TRBV6-1 | TGTGCCAGCAGTGAAGCGCACAGCCCGATCTACGAGCAGTACTTC | CASSEAHSPIYEQYF
TRBD1 | . | TRBJ1-2 | TRBV24-1 | TGTGCCACCAGTGAAGCAGGGGGGTATGGCTACACCTTC | CATSEAGGYGYTF
TRBD2 | . | TRBJ2-7 | TRBV4-3 | TGCGCCAGCAGCGTTAGCGGGGCAAACTACGAGCAGTACTTC | CASSVSGANYEQYF
TRBD2 | . | TRBJ2-1 | TRBV4-1 | TGCGCCAGCAGCCACCCACTAGCGGGGGGGCCGGGCTCCTACAATGAGCAGTTCTTC | CASSHPLAGGPGSYNEQFF
. | . | TRBJ1-5 | TRBV5-6 | TGTGCCAGCAGCCAGGTGTGGCAGGCCAATCAGCCCCAGCATTTT | CASSQVWQANQPQHF
TRBD1 | . | TRBJ1-4 | TRBV7-9 | TGTGCCAGCAGCGAGACAGGGGGTAGTGAAAAACTGTTTTTT | CASSETGGSEKLFF
. | once | TRBJ1-2 | TRBV5-1 | TGCGCCAGCAGCTTGGAGGGTTGGGGCAGGGACTATGGCTACACCTTC | CASSLEGWGRDYGYTF